Following are 32 T cell receptor beta chains from one sample sequenced in a study of cytomegalovirus exposure and HLA in healthy donors. A multiplex PCR was run with 60 Vbeta primers and 13 Jbeta primers. TCRdb's copy holds only in-frame clones and misses some; the assay was immunoSEQ multiplex PCR. The sample records fewer than 200,000 clones, approximately 80% being singletons. The sample was PBMCs. Receptor source: a man aged 40-49 years in good health and CMV-seronegative.

The chain has TRBV6-6 and TRBJ1-4, with TRBD1 as a possible D gene (5 bases). Germline V gene lookup returns CDR1 MNHNY and CDR2 SVGAGI (reference sequence). The CDR3 has 14 residues. The V end lost 6 bases, the J end lost 2 bases, and 10 bases lay between the germline ends. CDR3 nucleotide sequence: TGTGCCAGCAGCCTCCAGGGCACTAATGAAAAACTGTTTTTT. Translation gives CASSLQGTNEKLFF.

The rearrangement links TRBV25-1 to TRBJ2-7; D ambiguous. Trimming left V 8 bases short and J 2 bases short, with 19 bases between. Germline V CDR1 and CDR2: MGHDK, SYGVNS. The CDR3 has 15 residues. CDR3 in amino acids: CASAPYSNSAYEQYF. Here the CDR3 DNA reads TGTGCCAGCGCACCATACTCGAATTCCGCCTACGAGCAGTACTTC.

The chain employs TRBV30 and TRBJ1-3; TRBD1 agrees at 7 bases. CDR1 and CDR2 from the germline V gene are GTSNPN and SVGIG (reference sequence). The CDR3 totals 16 residues. V was pared by 3 bases and J by 0 bases, with 8 bases of the junction left unmatched. CDR3 region: CAWSMGQLSSGNTIYF. The CDR3 DNA sequence: TGTGCCTGGAGCATGGGACAGCTGAGCTCTGGAAACACCATATATTTT.

The V gene is TRBV7-8, the J gene TRBJ2-1; TRBD1 is a possible D gene (6 bases). CDR1 and CDR2 (germline): SGHVS, FQNEAQ. V lost 5 bases to trimming and J lost 0 bases, with 14 bases between them. This CDR3 spans 16 amino acids. In DNA, the CDR3 is TGTGCCAGCAGCGGAGAAAGGGGGAGCTCCTACAATGAGCAGTTCTTC. Protein: CASSGERGSSYNEQFF. Drawing the rest from reference TRBV7-8 and TRBJ2-1, the complete variable domain is GAGVSQSPRYKVAKRGQDVALRCDPISGHVSLFWYQQALGQGPEFLTYFQNEAQLDKSGLPSDRFFAERPEGSVSTLKIQRTQQEDSAVYLCASSGERGSSYNEQFFGPGTRLTVL.

This clone turned up a few times. The chain employs TRBV7-9 and TRBJ1-6; 9 bases fit TRBD1. The V gene end was trimmed by 4 bases and the J gene end by 6 bases; junction bases not matched to a gene: 1. The CDR3 has 14 residues. Germline V CDR1 and CDR2: SEHNR, FQNEAQ (reference sequence). CDR3 nucleotide sequence: TGTGCCAGCAGCTGGGGACAGGGTAATTCACCCCTCCACTTT. Translation: CASSWGQGNSPLHF. The full variable domain, completed using reference TRBV7-9 and TRBJ1-6, is DTGVSQNPRHKITKRGQNVTFRCDPISEHNRLYWYRQTLGQGPEFLTYFQNEAQLEKSRLLSDRFSAERPKGSFSTLEIQRTEQGDSAMYLCASSWGQGNSPLHFGNGTRLTVT.

With regard to this clone: This specimen includes other DNA sequences encoding the same CDR3. The chain couples TRBV13 to TRBJ2-7, with TRBD1 as a possible D gene (5 bases). Deletions cut 5 bases from V and 4 bases from J, with 9 bases between. Germline assignment: CDR1 PRHDT and CDR2 FYEKMQ (reference sequence). The CDR3 has 12 amino acids. CDR3 nucleotide sequence: TGTGCCAGCAGCGCCACAGGTTACGAGCAGTACTTC. It encodes CASSATGYEQYF.

This chain connects TRBV2 to TRBJ2-5; 8 bases agree with TRBD1. The CDR3 is 13 residues long. Germline loops: CDR1 SNHLY, CDR2 FYNNEI. V shed 6 bases and J 4 bases; nucleotides not matched to a gene: 4. CDR3 amino acids: CASRQGAGETQYF. The CDR3 DNA sequence: TGTGCCAGCAGGCAGGGGGCAGGAGAGACCCAGTACTTC.

V and J are TRBV12-5 and TRBJ2-3; 11 bases are shared with TRBD2. This CDR3 comprises 15 residues. Trimming took 6 bases from V and 6 from J; bases not matched to a gene: 8. The germline gives CDR1 LGHNT, CDR2 FRNRAP. The CDR3 sequence: CASGPTSGEGDTQYF. The CDR3 DNA sequence: TGTGCTAGTGGCCCGACTAGCGGGGAGGGCGATACGCAGTATTTT.

The gene calls are TRBV21-1 and TRBJ1-1; the DNA was not used to check the table's D call, TRBD1. TRBV21-1 is a pseudogene locus. This CDR3 region has 14 residues. CDR3 region: CASSFCRGNTEAFF. In DNA form, the CDR3 reads TGTGCCAGCAGCTTCTGCAGGGGGAACACTGAAGCTTTCTTT.

The chain links TRBV7-6 to TRBJ2-5; D unclear. Germline assignment: CDR1 SGHVS and CDR2 FNYEAQ. Trimming removed 1 base from V and 4 bases from J, with 7 bases in between. The CDR3 length is 13 residues. The CDR3 DNA reads as TGTGCCAGCAGCTTAGAAGTAGCAGAGACCCAGTACTTC. Translation gives CASSLEVAETQYF.

Of note for this clone: One junction end does not reproduce the germline sequence, and a read error may be involved. The chain combines TRBV27 with TRBJ2-5; TRBD2 matches at 8 bases. Looked up from germline, CDR1 is MNHEY and CDR2 is SMNVEV (reference sequence). The CDR3 is made up of 15 amino acids. The CDR3 region has the DNA TGTGCCAGCAGATGGGCGGGGGGCCCACAAGAGGCCCAGTACTTC. Translating gives CASRWAGGPQEAQYF.

The chain links TRBV6-1 to TRBJ2-7; maybe TRBD1 (5 bases). This CDR3 has 15 residues. Trimming stripped 2 bases from V and 5 bases from J, with 16 bases between. Germline V lookup: CDR1 MNHNS, CDR2 SASEGT. CDR3 region: CASSEFGQGNDEQYF. CDR3 nucleotides: TGTGCCAGCAGTGAATTTGGTCAGGGTAACGACGAGCAGTACTTC.

J is TRBJ1-2 and V is TRBV7-8; no clear D gene. The CDR3 is 12 amino acids. CDR1 is SGHVS and CDR2 is FQNEAQ in the germline V gene. V was trimmed by 1 base and J by 6 bases, leaving 6 bases between them. Written as DNA, the CDR3 is TGTGCCAGCAGCTTAGGAGTCGATGGCTACACCTTC. This encodes CASSLGVDGYTF. Using reference TRBV7-8 and TRBJ1-2 for the parts outside the CDR3, the full variable domain is GAGVSQSPRYKVAKRGQDVALRCDPISGHVSLFWYQQALGQGPEFLTYFQNEAQLDKSGLPSDRFFAERPEGSVSTLKIQRTQQEDSAVYLCASSLGVDGYTFGSGTRLTVV.

J is TRBJ2-3 and V is TRBV7-3; 7 bases agree with TRBD1. CDR1 SGHTA and CDR2 FQGTGA come from the germline V gene. V trimming: 1 base; J trimming: 1 base; junction bases outside the gene matches: 2. The CDR3 spans 15 residues. The CDR3 here is CASSLNQGGTDTQYF. Written as DNA, the CDR3 is TGTGCCAGCAGCTTAAATCAGGGGGGCACAGATACGCAGTATTTT.

The chain combines TRBV28 with TRBJ1-1, with D perhaps TRBD1 (5 bases). V shed 2 bases and J shed 1 base, with 11 bases lying between them. This CDR3 spans 15 amino acids. In germline, CDR1 is MDHEN, CDR2 SYDVKM. The CDR3 is CASSLARTKNTEAFF. The CDR3 DNA sequence: TGTGCCAGCAGTTTAGCCCGGACAAAGAACACTGAAGCTTTCTTT. The whole variable domain, filled in from reference TRBV28 and TRBJ1-1, reads DVKVTQSSRYLVKRTGEKVFLECVQDMDHENMFWYRQDPGLGLRLIYFSYDVKMKEKGDIPEGYSVSREKKERFSLILESASTNQTSMYLCASSLARTKNTEAFFGQGTRLTVV.

With regard to this clone: The sample carries other DNA sequences with the same CDR3. V usage is TRBV7-9 and J usage is TRBJ2-5; D unclear. Germline V lookup: CDR1 SEHNR, CDR2 FQNEAQ (reference sequence). Trimming pared 3 bases from V and 1 base from J, leaving 9 bases between. The CDR3 totals 14 residues. The CDR3 protein is CASSLVSGQETQYF. CDR3 in DNA: TGTGCCAGCAGCTTGGTCTCCGGCCAAGAGACCCAGTACTTC.

The chain uses TRBV12-5 and TRBJ1-3, with 7 bases lining up with TRBD1. Germline CDR1 and CDR2: LGHNT and FRNRAP. This CDR3 is 18 amino acids long. After removal of 6 bases from V and 1 base from J, the junction contained 15 bases not matched to a gene. CDR3 DNA: TGTGCTAGTGGCTTCCCCCTCAAATACAGGGGATCTGGAAACACCATATATTTT. Amino acids: CASGFPLKYRGSGNTIYF.

This clone was detected only once. The chain combines TRBV27 with TRBJ2-5, with TRBD2 matching 7 bases. Per germline, CDR1 MNHEY and CDR2 SMNVEV (reference sequence). There are 13 residues in the CDR3. Trimming took 7 bases from V and 9 from J; bases not matched to a gene: 11. The chain's CDR3 is CASKLAAHSPQYF. The CDR3 DNA sequence: TGTGCCAGCAAGCTAGCGGCCCACTCACCCCAGTACTTC.

The V call is TRBV28, the J call TRBJ1-4; TRBD1 agrees at 8 bases. This CDR3 region has 13 residues. The germline V gene has CDR1 MDHEN and CDR2 SYDVKM. V lost 6 bases, J lost 8 bases, and 5 bases stayed unmatched. The CDR3 DNA reads TGTGCCAGCAGGCAGGGGGCGCTGGAAAAACTGTTTTTT. It encodes CASRQGALEKLFF.

For the CDR3, the DNA is TGTGCCAGCAGCCCCCAAGGGGGTACCCAGCCCCAGCATTTT. It is translated as CASSPQGGTQPQHF. This sequence joins TRBV11-2 and TRBJ1-5; the D gene is possibly TRBD1 (6 bases). The CDR3 consists of 14 residues. Trimming stripped 5 bases from V and 7 bases from J, with 15 bases between. The germline V gene encodes CDR1 SGHAT and CDR2 FQNNGV. Using reference TRBV11-2 and TRBJ1-5 for the parts outside the CDR3, the full variable domain is EAGVAQSPRYKIIEKRQSVAFWCNPISGHATLYWYQQILGQGPKLLIQFQNNGVVDDSQLPKDRFSAERLKGVDSTLKIQPAKLEDSAVYLCASSPQGGTQPQHFGDGTRLSIL.

This clone was observed a handful of times. The CDR3 region has the DNA TGTGCCAGCAGCTTTTCGTTCGCCGGGGAGCTGTTTTTT. Translation: CASSFSFAGELFF. The chain employs TRBV5-6 and TRBJ2-2; no clear D. This CDR3 has 13 residues. Trimming removed 2 bases at V and 6 bases at J, with 8 bases between. Germline CDR1 is SGHDT and CDR2 is YYEEEE.

The genes are TRBV4-1 and TRBJ1-6, with 12 bases lining up with TRBD1. Germline V gives CDR1 MGHRA, CDR2 YSYEKL. CDR3 length: 18 amino acids. Trimming at V came to 2 bases and at J to 10 bases, leaving 12 bases not matched to a gene. The CDR3 spells CASSQLIAAGTGGSPLHF. In DNA form, the CDR3 reads TGCGCCAGCAGCCAATTGATCGCCGCCGGGACAGGGGGCTCACCCCTCCACTTT.

The J gene is TRBJ1-2, the V gene TRBV7-8; 9 positions match TRBD1. This CDR3 comprises 12 residues. Germline V gene sequence: CDR1 SGHVS, CDR2 FQNEAQ. V lost 5 bases, J lost 7 bases, and 2 bases stayed unmatched. The chain's CDR3 is CASSQDRGGYTF. DNA of the CDR3: TGTGCCAGCAGCCAGGACAGGGGTGGCTACACCTTC.

V gene TRBV30 combines with J gene TRBJ1-6; no reliable D call. Trimming stripped 0 bases from V and 10 bases from J, with 13 bases between. CDR3 length: 14 amino acids. Germline V lookup: CDR1 GTSNPN, CDR2 SVGIG (reference sequence). The DNA for the CDR3 is TGTGCCTGGAGTGTAGGTGGAGTAGGATCACCCCTCCACTTT. It translates to CAWSVGGVGSPLHF.

The rearrangement joins TRBV4-2 to TRBJ2-2; 11 bases align to TRBD2. Germline V gene lookup returns CDR1 LGHNA and CDR2 YNFKEQ. With 0 bases clipped from V and 5 bases from J, the junction kept 2 bases outside the gene matches. This CDR3 is 16 amino acids long. The chain's CDR3 is CASSQDPSGGTGELFF. The CDR3 region has the DNA TGTGCCAGCAGCCAAGACCCTAGCGGGGGGACCGGGGAGCTGTTTTTT.

The rearrangement joins TRBV30 to TRBJ1-1; D unresolved. Deletions cut 1 base from V and 5 bases from J, with 11 bases between. The CDR3 runs 13 residues. Germline assignment: CDR1 GTSNPN and CDR2 SVGIG (reference sequence). CDR3: CAWSDPRGTEAFF. In DNA, the CDR3 is TGTGCCTGGAGTGACCCAAGAGGGACTGAAGCTTTCTTT.

The CDR3 sequence: CASSLAAGLTGGLKTQYF. Written as DNA, the CDR3 is TGTGCCAGCAGCTTAGCGGCAGGCTTAACAGGGGGCTTAAAGACCCAGTACTTC. The chain combines TRBV7-2 with TRBJ2-5; 9 bases line up with TRBD1. CDR3 length: 18 amino acids. V shed 0 bases, J shed 6 bases, and the junction held 14 bases outside the gene matches. Germline assignment: CDR1 SGHTA and CDR2 FQGNSA.

The rearrangement uses TRBV2 and TRBJ2-1; TRBD1 agrees at 9 bases. Germline CDR1 reads SNHLY; CDR2 reads FYNNEI. Trimming cost V 3 bases and J 8 bases; bases outside gene matches: 2. The CDR3 is 13 amino acids. Here the CDR3 reads CASSEGQGHEQFF. The CDR3 DNA sequence: TGTGCCAGCAGTGAGGGACAGGGCCATGAGCAGTTCTTC.

The table lists this clone with a few counts. The rearrangement joins TRBV7-9 to TRBJ2-7; a possible D gene is TRBD1 (6 bases). Trimming shortened V by 3 bases and J by 4 bases, and 13 bases separated the two germline ends. The CDR3 runs 14 residues. In germline, CDR1 is SEHNR, CDR2 FQNEAQ (reference sequence). In DNA, the CDR3 is TGTGCCAGCAGCTTTAGACAGGAACCATACGAGCAGTACTTC. Protein sequence: CASSFRQEPYEQYF.

This clone is a singleton in its sample. The rearrangement uses TRBV6-6 and TRBJ2-2; D may be TRBD1 (6 bases). The V end was cut by 3 bases, the J end by 6 bases, with 14 bases between. The germline gives CDR1 MNHNY, CDR2 SVGAGI (reference sequence). This CDR3 has 15 amino acids. This CDR3 reads CASSYRDTGSGELFF. The CDR3 DNA sequence: TGTGCCAGCAGTTATCGAGACACAGGGTCCGGGGAGCTGTTTTTT.

The rearrangement links TRBV5-1 to TRBJ1-3; D possibly corresponds to TRBD1 (5 bases). Germline assignment: CDR1 SGHRS and CDR2 YFSETQ. V dropped 4 bases and J dropped 0 bases, with 11 bases sitting between them. The length of the CDR3 is 15 residues. CDR3 in amino acids: CASSRDGSSGNTIYF. DNA of the CDR3: TGCGCCAGCAGCCGGGACGGGAGCTCTGGAAACACCATATATTTT.

As to this clone: The identical CDR3 is also encoded by other nucleotide sequences in the sample. The chain joins TRBV5-6 to TRBJ2-3, with D hard to call. Trimming stripped 0 bases from V and 0 bases from J, with 5 bases between. The CDR3 loop spans 14 amino acids. Germline CDR1 and CDR2: SGHDT and YYEEEE. The CDR3 region has the DNA TGTGCCAGCAGCTTGGCCGTTAGCACAGATACGCAGTATTTT. This encodes CASSLAVSTDTQYF.